This is a list of T cell receptor beta chains from one sample in a study of blood T cell repertoires in COVID-19. Assay: immunoSEQ multiplex PCR; the TCRdb copy retains only in-frame clones and omits some. The profile shows 95,000 or so clones, 80% to 90% of them singletons. The sequenced sample consisted of peripheral blood. The receptor set was obtained from a man aged 80 or over with active or convalescent COVID-19. Each CDR3 is given with its conserved first and last residue. A D gene is named only where the DNA matches it firmly. Clone size appears in some rows only: once, few, many, or a class for an expanded clone.

clone size,J gene,V gene,D gene,CDR3 DNA,CDR3 protein
NA,TRBJ2-5,TRBV27,TRBD2,TGTGCCAGCAGTTTTTCCGGGTTAGCGGGAGGAACGAACCAAGAGACCCAGTACTTC,CASSFSGLAGGTNQETQYF
NA,TRBJ2-1,TRBV5-4,TRBD2,TGTGCCAGCAGCTTAGCGGGAGGGCCGATCAATGAGCAGTTCTTC,CASSLAGGPINEQFF
NA,TRBJ2-2,TRBV7-8,TRBD2,TGTGCCAGCAGTTTCGGACTAGCGGAACTCACCGGGGAGCTGTTTTTT,CASSFGLAELTGELFF
NA,TRBJ2-7,TRBV11-2,TRBD2,TGTGCCAGCAGCGGAGGCGGGGGGCGGGCGTACGAGCAGTACTTC,CASSGGGGRAYEQYF
NA,TRBJ2-5,TRBV9,TRBD1,TGTGCCAGCAGCCCATGGACAGGGTATGAGGAGACCCAGTACTTC,CASSPWTGYEETQYF
NA,TRBJ2-4,TRBV11-2,NA,TGTGCCAGCAGCTTAGTGCGTTTAGCCAAAAACATTCAGTACTTC,CASSLVRLAKNIQYF
once,TRBJ2-7,TRBV27,NA,TGTGCCAGCAGTTATCTGAGCGAGCAGTACTTC,CASSYLSEQYF
NA,TRBJ2-5,TRBV3-1/TRBV3-2,TRBD2,TGTGCCAGCAGCCAAAGCGGGGCGATGTACTTC,CASSQSGAMYF
few,TRBJ2-1,TRBV7-8,TRBD1,TGTGCCAGCAGCGGGGACAGGGCCCCCCGTGAGCAGTTCTTC,CASSGDRAPREQFF
NA,TRBJ2-1,TRBV7-9,NA,TGTGCCAGCAGCCCAACATTCGGGCGGGGAAGTTCCAATGAGCAGTTCTTC,CASSPTFGRGSSNEQFF
NA,TRBJ2-1,TRBV6-5,TRBD2,TGTGCCAGCAGGTTTCTTGCGGGAGGGTACAATGAGCAGTTCTTC,CASRFLAGGYNEQFF
NA,TRBJ2-3,TRBV4-3,NA,TGCGCCAGCAGCCAATCTAGATTTTCCACAGATACGCAGTATTTT,CASSQSRFSTDTQYF
NA,TRBJ2-6,TRBV2,NA,TGTGCCAGCAGTGAACCAACAGGGAGCGGGGCCAACGTCCTGACTTTC,CASSEPTGSGANVLTF
NA,TRBJ1-6,TRBV4-3,TRBD1,TGCGCCAGCAGCCAAGCCGGCGTCCCCGGGACAGGGGATTCACCCCTCCACTTT,CASSQAGVPGTGDSPLHF
NA,TRBJ2-1,TRBV18,NA,TGTGCCAGCTCACCACCCCGGGGAAGCTCCTACAATGAGCAGTTCTTC,CASSPPRGSSYNEQFF
NA,TRBJ2-5,TRBV9,NA,TGTGCCAGCAGCCCAGAAGTGGCAGGGGATAGAGAGACCCAGTACTTC,CASSPEVAGDRETQYF
NA,TRBJ2-1,TRBV5-1,TRBD2,TGCGCCAGCAGCTTGAGGACCGGGACTAGCGGGCTCTATGAGCAGTTCTTC,CASSLRTGTSGLYEQFF
NA,TRBJ1-1,TRBV19,NA,TGTGCCAGTAGCCCCAGGGGCAGGGGTATGAACACTGAAGCTTTCTTT,CASSPRGRGMNTEAFF
few,TRBJ1-1,TRBV19,TRBD1,TGTGCCAGTAGTACGGACAGGGGGCGATTATCTTTCTTT,CASSTDRGRLSFF
NA,TRBJ2-3,TRBV19,NA,TGTGCCAGTAGTCCAGGACAGAGTAGCACAGATACGCAGTATTTT,CASSPGQSSTDTQYF
NA,TRBJ2-2,TRBV15,TRBD2,TGTGCCACCAGCGGAAGGACTAGCGGGAGGACCACCGGGGAGCTGTTTTTT,CATSGRTSGRTTGELFF
NA,TRBJ1-5,TRBV6-5,TRBD1,TGTGCCAGCACCCTAGGACAGGGGAATCAGCCCCAGCATTTT,CASTLGQGNQPQHF
few,TRBJ1-5,TRBV5-4,NA,TGTGCCAGCAGCTTGGATCCCGGCAGCGATCAGCCCCAGCATTTT,CASSLDPGSDQPQHF
NA,TRBJ2-2,TRBV5-1,TRBD2,TGCGCCAGCAGCTTACTAGCGGGAGGCACCGGGGAGCTGTTTTTT,CASSLLAGGTGELFF
NA,TRBJ2-1,TRBV30,TRBD1,TGTGCCTGGAGTTGGGACAGATACAATGAGCAGTTCTTC,CAWSWDRYNEQFF
NA,TRBJ2-6,TRBV28,NA,TGTGCCAGCACCTCGCTGCGGACAGCTGGGGCCAACGTCCTGACTTTC,CASTSLRTAGANVLTF
NA,TRBJ1-2,TRBV6-5,NA,TGTGCCAGCAGTCAGACAGCAATGTTTACCTTC,CASSQTAMFTF
NA,TRBJ1-3,TRBV19,TRBD1,TGTGCCAGTAGCACAGGGGGTTCTGGAAACACCATATATTTT,CASSTGGSGNTIYF
NA,TRBJ1-6,TRBV7-3,TRBD1,TGTGCCAGCAGCCCAACAGGGGGATGGAATTCACCCCTCCACTTT,CASSPTGGWNSPLHF
many,TRBJ2-7,TRBV7-9,NA,TGTGCCAGCAGCTTAGCGCGGCGAGGGTTGGCCTACGAGCAGTACTTC,CASSLARRGLAYEQYF
few,TRBJ2-7,TRBV6-6,TRBD1,TGTGCCAGCAGTAAGACAGGGGCATCCTACGAGCAGTACTTC,CASSKTGASYEQYF